By proportion, the clone carrying this T cell receptor (beta chain) is medium-sized. Its antigen is not known. Germline and genes: mouse. The read ends 4 residues shy of where the CDR3 ends; the end is completed using the germline J gene. The sample belongs to a study of CD8+ T cells in alopecia areata. Study-wide results and limits: Lesional scalp exceeded normal scalp in clonality, especially in alopecia totalis/universalis. TCR sharing across patients was less clear than in mice, possibly HLA-related. Normal-skin resident alphabeta T cells also appear among scalp sample sequences.

Extracted RNA was reverse transcribed into cDNA, the sequencing template. Method: immunoSEQ multiplex PCR; TCRdb's copy keeps in-frame clones and lacks some. The specimen has 3,800 or so clones, none found just once. V dropped 1 base and J dropped 0 bases, with 8 bases sitting between them. CDR3 length: 14 residues. Germline V gene data show CDR1 as GKSSPN and CDR2 as SITVG. Scientists pooled cutaneous lymph node cells and sorted them on CD4, CD8alpha, NKG2D, NKG2ACE and other markers. The material sequenced was CD8+ T cells sorted from a lymph node. V gene TRBV31 combines with J gene TRBJ2-3, with a possible D match to TRBD2 (6 bases). The source of this sequence is a C3H/HeJ mouse with alopecia areata. The MHC haplotype of this mouse line is H2-k. CDR3 in amino acids: CAWSRGGSAETLYF. The sequenced part of the CDR3 DNA is TGTGCCTGGAGTCGTGGGGGTAGTGCAGAA. The full variable domain, completed using reference TRBV31 and TRBJ2-3, is AQTIHQWPVAEIKAVGSPLSLGCTIKGKSSPNLYWYWQATGGTLQQLFYSITVGQVESVVQLNLSASRPKDDQFILSTEKLLLSHSGFYLCAWSRGGSAETLYFGSGTRLTVL.